This is a list of T cell receptor beta chains from one sample in a study of T cell responses to AZD1222 COVID-19 vaccine. Produced via immunoSEQ multiplex PCR; TCRdb's table is partial and in-frame only. The profile shows roughly 110,000 clones, roughly 91% of them singletons. The sample was peripheral blood, taken 28 days after the second AZD1222 dose. The receptors here all came from an adult who received the AZD1222 COVID-19 vaccine. CDR3s include the opening cysteine and the closing phenylalanine or tryptophan. Fields, in order: CDR3 length, J gene, V gene, CDR3 protein.

>19|TRBJ1-4|TRBV12-5
CASGWRGLGQLTTNEKLFF
>13|TRBJ2-7|TRBV11-3
CASSGGATYEQYF
>15|TRBJ1-1|TRBV7-8
CASSPKRTVNTEAFF
>14|TRBJ2-7|TRBV7-9
CASSLGQGAEEQYF
>14|TRBJ2-2|TRBV18
CASSSRPYTGELFF
>15|TRBJ1-2|TRBV29-1
CSARGIGGYNYGYTF
>13|TRBJ1-4|TRBV6-5
CASSLTGDEKLFF
>15|TRBJ1-1|TRBV6-6
CASTLGGTQDTEAFF
>15|TRBJ1-4|TRBV3-1/TRBV3-2
CASSQVWGGGEKLFF
>11|TRBJ1-2|TRBV5-4
CASSLGYGYTF
>11|TRBJ2-5|TRBV3-1/TRBV3-2
CASSSQETQYF
>15|TRBJ2-2|TRBV5-1
CASSPTWGPTGELFF
>12|TRBJ2-7|TRBV5-6
CASSWSSYEQYF
>15|TRBJ1-3|TRBV11-1
CASSLTDGYGNTIYF
>14|TRBJ2-1|TRBV5-1
CASRQGSSYNEQFF
>12|TRBJ1-3|TRBV29-1
CSVRQTGNTIYF
>13|TRBJ1-2|TRBV27
CAVRGGAASGYTF
>13|TRBJ2-2|TRBV7-3
CASSSQYTGELFF
>14|TRBJ1-2|TRBV6-5
CASSWGQGALGYTF
>15|TRBJ2-1|TRBV11-3
CASSPRQGSYNEQFF
>15|TRBJ1-1|TRBV30
CAWRVAGTGYTEAFF
>13|TRBJ2-2|TRBV7-9
CASSLPNTGELFF
>15|TRBJ1-1|TRBV10-3
CAISKDDQGNTEAFF
>13|TRBJ1-2|TRBV18
CASSPADSRGYTF
>15|TRBJ2-7|TRBV3-1/TRBV3-2
CASSPPTSGGYEQYF
>13|TRBJ2-3|TRBV6-5
CASTFSTTDTQYF
>14|TRBJ2-2|TRBV14
CASSPRQGSGELFF
>16|TRBJ2-7|TRBV5-1
CASSRTGQAGPYEQYF
>13|TRBJ1-1|TRBV30
CAWSPGALYEAFF
>14|TRBJ1-2|TRBV27
CASRTGQGIYGYTF
>15|TRBJ1-6|TRBV5-6
CASSPLLGYNSPLHF
>13|TRBJ2-7|TRBV7-2
CASSLGLAYEQYF
>15|TRBJ2-7|TRBV9
CASSVGADDVYEQYF
>14|TRBJ2-7|TRBV5-1
CASSLPGSSYEQYF
>13|TRBJ2-5|TRBV20-1
CSASLSGKETQYF
>14|TRBJ2-5|TRBV11-2
CASSQAWGAETQYF
>16|TRBJ1-6|TRBV3-1/TRBV3-2
CASSQDSAASGSPLHF
>15|TRBJ2-1|TRBV6-2/TRBV6-3
CASSSDRAVSNEQFF
>15|TRBJ2-7|TRBV19
CASSPGQGGGYEQYF
>15|TRBJ2-6|TRBV14
CASSQGSSGANVLTF
>12|TRBJ1-1|TRBV7-9
CASSLSSTEAFF
>15|TRBJ2-1|TRBV11-2
CASSIQLAGVGEQFF
>14|TRBJ1-2|TRBV5-5
CASSLSGHSYGYTF
>16|TRBJ2-7|TRBV3-1/TRBV3-2
CASSQDSGFRSYEQYF
>18|TRBJ1-4|TRBV7-6
CASSPEDRSSATNEKLFF
>16|TRBJ1-4|TRBV4-2
CASSHDWTGGNEKLFF
>13|TRBJ2-7|TRBV7-9
CASSLAPNLEQYF
>15|TRBJ1-6|TRBV29-1
CSVRTGSSYNSPLHF
>16|TRBJ2-2|TRBV24-1
CATSDPRQGDTGELFF
>16|TRBJ1-3|TRBV9
CASSQTSPNSGNTIYF
>14|TRBJ2-1|TRBV5-1
CASSSRQGWDEQFF
>14|TRBJ1-4|TRBV15
CATSRALEAWKLFF
>12|TRBJ2-3|TRBV29-1
CSARDYTDTQYF